The 10 T cell receptor beta chains in this list originate from one sample, sequenced in a study of cytomegalovirus exposure and HLA in healthy donors. The PCR used 60 Vbeta and 13 Jbeta primers. TCRdb keeps only in-frame clones here, not all; method: immunoSEQ multiplex PCR. The sample has 45,000 to 75,000 clones; around two thirds are singletons. The specimen sequenced was PBMCs. These receptors came from a woman aged 60 to 75 in good health and CMV-seropositive.

The chain links TRBV6-1 to TRBJ2-2; D remains unclear. Germline V gene data show CDR1 as MNHNS and CDR2 as SASEGT. The CDR3 covers 13 residues. V gave up 8 bases and J gave up 1 base, with 8 bases separating them. This CDR3 reads CASYTENTGELFF. CDR3 in DNA: TGTGCCAGCTATACAGAGAACACCGGGGAGCTGTTTTTT.

The chain employs TRBV2 and TRBJ2-1; D may be TRBD2 (6 bases). This CDR3 comprises 15 residues. The germline gives CDR1 SNHLY, CDR2 FYNNEI. Trimming left V 6 bases short and J 6 bases short, with 18 bases between. CDR3 in DNA: TGTGCCAGCAGCGCTCGCCGCGGGGAATCCAATGAGCAGTTCTTC. Encoded protein: CASSARRGESNEQFF.

The chain couples TRBV4-1 to TRBJ2-5, with 7 bases that match TRBD2. The CDR3 covers 14 residues. CDR1 is MGHRA, CDR2 YSYEKL, per germline. Trimming cost V 1 base and J 5 bases; bases outside gene matches: 4. The CDR3 here is CASSQVGGLETQYF. In nucleotides, the CDR3 is TGCGCCAGCAGCCAAGTGGGAGGGTTGGAGACCCAGTACTTC.

The chain employs TRBV21-1 and TRBJ1-2; the listed D gene, TRBD1, was not tested against the DNA. TRBV21-1 constitutes a pseudogene. This CDR3 has 16 amino acids. The CDR3, as DNA: TGTGCCAGCAGCCACGCTATTGGACAGGCTAACTATGGCTACACCTTC. It codes for CASSHAIGQANYGYTF.

V is TRBV5-1 and J is TRBJ2-3; D perhaps matches TRBD1 (6 bases). CDR3 length: 14 amino acids. V was shortened by 4 bases and J by 1 base, with 10 bases between the two germline ends. Germline values: CDR1 SGHRS, CDR2 YFSETQ. CDR3 residues: CASSPQGGTDTQYF. In DNA form, the CDR3 reads TGCGCCAGCAGCCCACAGGGTGGCACAGATACGCAGTATTTT.

The chain has TRBV5-1 and TRBJ1-4, with D uncertain. The length of the CDR3 is 14 residues. Deletions cut 0 bases from V and 3 bases from J, with 6 bases between. Germline lookup yields CDR1 SGHRS and CDR2 YFSETQ. The CDR3 bases are TGCGCCAGCAGCTTGGACAGCTCTAATGAAAAACTGTTTTTT. Translation: CASSLDSSNEKLFF.

V and J are TRBV2 and TRBJ1-1, with 9 bases lining up with TRBD1. Germline V gives CDR1 SNHLY, CDR2 FYNNEI. V gave up 6 bases and J gave up 4 bases; unmatched junction bases: 9. This CDR3 spans 15 amino acids. The CDR3 region is CASREQQGASTEAFF. Written as DNA, the CDR3 is TGTGCCAGCAGAGAACAACAGGGGGCAAGCACTGAAGCTTTCTTT. Complete variable domain (other parts from reference TRBV2 and TRBJ1-1): EPEVTQTPSHQVTQMGQEVILRCVPISNHLYFYWYRQILGQKVEFLVSFYNNEISEKSEIFDDQFSVERPDGSNFTLKIRSTKLEDSAMYFCASREQQGASTEAFFGQGTRLTVV.

This clone was detected only a few times. The identical CDR3 is also encoded by other nucleotide sequences in the sample. The gene calls are TRBV18 and TRBJ1-1; 11 positions agree with TRBD1. Germline loops: CDR1 KGHSH, CDR2 LQKENI. CDR3 size: 14 residues. J lost 2 bases, V lost 5 bases, and 1 base had no gene match. The CDR3 here is CASSGTGGNTEAFF. The CDR3 nucleotides are TGTGCCAGCTCAGGGACAGGGGGAAACACTGAAGCTTTCTTT.

The V call is TRBV5-1, the J call TRBJ1-2, with TRBD1 identical over 8 bases. J was trimmed by 4 bases and V by 3 bases; bases with no gene match: 5. CDR1 SGHRS and CDR2 YFSETQ come from the germline V gene. This CDR3 region has 14 residues. CDR3 region: CASSSGTGSYGYTF. The CDR3 DNA reads as TGCGCCAGCAGCTCGGGGACAGGTTCCTATGGCTACACCTTC.

The rearrangement uses TRBV2 and TRBJ1-6; D possibly corresponds to TRBD1 (6 bases). CDR1 is SNHLY, CDR2 FYNNEI, per germline. The CDR3 is 15 residues long. V lost 1 base and J 8 bases, leaving 12 bases between the germline ends. The CDR3 nucleotides are TGTGCCAGCAGTGAAGTAGGCTGGGGGCATTCACCCCTCCACTTT. It encodes CASSEVGWGHSPLHF.